There are a few counts of the clone carrying this T cell receptor (beta chain). What it binds is not known. The sample is drawn from a study of post-analysis software for immune sequencing data. The study's findings and limits: Four to six TRBV segments, including TRBV5-6, TRBV5-1 and TRBV20-1, were more frequent in patients than controls.

Germline V gene sequence: CDR1 SGHVS, CDR2 FQNEAQ. Trimming took 2 bases from V and 9 from J, leaving 17 bases between them. CDR3 length equals 15 residues. The TCR beta cDNA libraries contained unique molecular identifiers. From the PCR reads, TCRdb called clonotypes with MiXCR, one entry per CDR3 protein. Of some 690,000 distinct CDR3 sequences in the sample, around 64% were seen once. The chain links TRBV7-8 to TRBJ1-5; tentative D call: TRBD1 (5 bases). The sample was blood. The sequence was collected from a girl aged 2 to 9 with multiple sclerosis. The CDR3 spells CASSLLRGASGPQHF. The DNA for the CDR3 is TGTGCCAGCAGCTTATTACGAGGGGCCAGTGGGCCCCAGCATTTT.